The 20 T cell receptor beta chains below come from one sample, sequenced in a study of CD8 T cells in ankylosing spondylitis. General observations from the study: Ankylosing spondylitis blood appeared to be characterized by a TCR beta motif of 8 or 9 highly homologous variants.

In TCRdb, the 5' RACE reads were re-called with MiXCR into one record per CDR3 protein. The sample records about 510,000 distinct CDR3 sequences, approximately 5.3% being singletons. No antigen has been assigned to these receptors. Source material: blood, either unsorted or a sorted T cell fraction (not recorded which). These receptors all stem from a male donor with ankylosing spondylitis.

The chain carries TRBV4-3 and TRBJ2-3, with 8 nucleotides matching TRBD2. CDR3 length: 18 residues. Per the germline V gene, CDR1 is LGHNA and CDR2 is YSLEER. J lost 6 bases, V lost 1 base, and 15 bases had no gene match. The CDR3 DNA is TGCGCCAGCAGCCAAGGGCCCGCGGGAGGCCGTGGCGCGGATACGCAGTATTTT. Translating gives CASSQGPAGGRGADTQYF.

This clonotype has a count of ten or more. The chain combines TRBV27 with TRBJ2-1, with TRBD2 matching 11 bases. The length of the CDR3 is 15 residues. The J segment lost 4 bases and the V segment lost 5 bases, leaving 4 bases of the junction unmatched. Germline V lookup: CDR1 MNHEY, CDR2 SMNVEV (reference sequence). CDR3 sequence (DNA): TGTGCCAGCAGTGACGGGACTAGCGGTTACAATGAGCAGTTCTTC. Protein: CASSDGTSGYNEQFF.

V and J are TRBV5-1 and TRBJ2-3, with 9 bases that match TRBD1. Germline CDR1 is SGHRS and CDR2 is YFSETQ. The CDR3 loop spans 17 amino acids. The junction had 12 bases not matched to a gene; V was cut back by 4 bases and J by 3 bases. This CDR3 reads CASSPRGQGEGTDTQYF. The CDR3 nucleotides read TGCGCCAGCAGCCCACGGGGACAGGGTGAAGGTACAGATACGCAGTATTTT. The full variable domain, completed using reference TRBV5-1 and TRBJ2-3, is KAGVTQTPRYLIKTRGQQVTLSCSPISGHRSVSWYQQTPGQGLQFLFEYFSETQRNKGNFPGRFSGRQFSNSRSEMNVSTLELGDSALYLCASSPRGQGEGTDTQYFGPGTRLTVL.

This clonotype appeared many times. This chain connects TRBV28 to TRBJ2-1, with 7 bases that match TRBD2. CDR1 is MDHEN, CDR2 SYDVKM, per germline. The CDR3 contains 12 residues. V lost 2 bases and J lost 8; bases outside the gene matches: 0. The DNA of the CDR3 is TGTGCCAGCAGTTTAGCGGGAGATGAGCAGTTCTTC. Protein: CASSLAGDEQFF.

This clonotype was found many times. The gene calls are TRBV20-1 and TRBJ1-5, with 10 bases lining up with TRBD1. This CDR3 comprises 14 residues. V was clipped by 5 bases and J by 4 bases; unmatched bases: 5. CDR1 is DFQATT, CDR2 SNEGSKA, per germline (reference sequence). The CDR3 loop is CSAAGTGVNQPQHF. The CDR3, as DNA: TGCAGTGCTGCTGGGACAGGGGTAAATCAGCCCCAGCATTTT.

This clonotype was counted ten times or more. V gene TRBV10-3 combines with J gene TRBJ1-2, with D possibly TRBD1 on 5 matching bases. With 7 bases removed from V and 8 bases from J, the gap between germline ends came to 20 bases. This CDR3 has 14 amino acids. From germline, CDR1 is ENHRY and CDR2 SYGVKD. CDR3 DNA sequence: TGTGCCATCAAGAGCAGGGCCGCGGATGGGGGCTACACCTTC. This translates into CAIKSRAADGGYTF.

This clonotype was counted many times. The rearrangement uses TRBV28 and TRBJ2-7, with D maybe TRBD1 (6 bases). Deletions cut 11 bases from V and 3 bases from J, with 20 bases between. Germline CDR1 and CDR2: MDHEN and SYDVKM. The CDR3 spans 14 residues. CDR3 in amino acids: CARQETRGFYEQYF. In nucleotides, the CDR3 is TGTGCCCGACAGGAGACCCGGGGTTTCTACGAGCAGTACTTC. The entire variable domain, with the rest obtained from reference TRBV28 and TRBJ2-7, is as follows: DVKVTQSSRYLVKRTGEKVFLECVQDMDHENMFWYRQDPGLGLRLIYFSYDVKMKEKGDIPEGYSVSREKKERFSLILESASTNQTSMYLCARQETRGFYEQYFGPGTRLTVT.

This clonotype occurred many times. The chain carries TRBV6-1 and TRBJ1-1; no firm D call. The CDR3 runs 15 residues. CDR1 is MNHNS and CDR2 is SASEGT in the germline V gene. Trimming left V 6 bases short and J 1 base short, with 15 bases between. CDR3 nucleotide sequence: TGTGCCAGCAGCCTATTTGCACTGGAGAACACTGAAGCTTTCTTT. Translating gives CASSLFALENTEAFF.

At least ten counts were recorded for this clonotype. V gene TRBV28 combines with J gene TRBJ1-1, with D unresolved. Germline V CDR1 and CDR2: MDHEN, SYDVKM. This CDR3 is built from 11 residues. Trimming left V 5 bases short and J 5 bases short, with 6 bases between. For the CDR3, the DNA is TGTGCCAGCAGTCTACAAACTGAAGCTTTCTTT. Translating it yields CASSLQTEAFF.

This clonotype was counted at least ten times. This chain's CDR3 is CASTSRSGYTF. The CDR3 DNA follows: TGTGCCAGCACCTCCAGGTCGGGGTACACCTTC. This chain uses TRBV7-9 with TRBJ1-2; no definite D call. This CDR3 has 11 amino acids. V lost 7 bases and J 11 bases, leaving 14 bases between the germline ends. The V gene's germline CDR1 is SEHNR and CDR2 FQNEAQ (reference sequence).

The V gene is TRBV6-5, the J gene TRBJ2-7, with D perhaps matching TRBD1 (6 bases). The germline CDR1 and CDR2 sequences are MNHEY and SVGAGI. The CDR3 totals 16 residues. V lost 2 bases, J lost 0 bases, and 14 bases lay in between. The CDR3 DNA follows: TGTGCCAGCAGTTACCGTGCCGGGACATACTCCTACGAGCAGTACTTC. It encodes CASSYRAGTYSYEQYF.

This clonotype has ten or more counts. The J gene is TRBJ2-1, the V gene TRBV12-3 or TRBV12-4, with 9 bases that match TRBD2. CDR3 size: 15 residues. Unmatched junction bases numbered 5, after V lost 1 base and J lost 7 bases. The CDR3 reads CASSLGLAEGNEQFF. The CDR3 nucleotides are TGTGCCAGCAGTTTAGGACTAGCGGAGGGGAATGAGCAGTTCTTC.

This clonotype was found many times. The chain joins TRBV4-3 to TRBJ1-5; the D is unclear. Germline V gene lookup returns CDR1 LGHNA and CDR2 YSLEER. The length of the CDR3 is 15 residues. With 1 base removed from V and 2 bases from J, the gap between germline ends came to 9 bases. As DNA, the CDR3 is TGCGCCAGCAGCCAAGGATACATTCGCAATCAGCCCCAGCATTTT. Protein: CASSQGYIRNQPQHF.

The chain combines TRBV30 with TRBJ2-4, with 8 nucleotides matching TRBD2. Germline V lookup: CDR1 GTSNPN, CDR2 SVGIG (reference sequence). The CDR3 covers 16 residues. Trimming cost V 0 bases and J 0 bases; bases outside gene matches: 4. CDR3 nucleotides: TGTGCCTGGAGTGTAGGGACTAGTCTAGCCAAAAACATTCAGTACTTC. This encodes CAWSVGTSLAKNIQYF.

This clonotype was seen repeatedly, ten times or more. The chain combines TRBV6-2 or TRBV6-3 with TRBJ2-7, with 13 bases that match TRBD2. CDR1 MNHEY and CDR2 SVGEGT come from the germline V gene. V lost 5 bases, J lost 0 bases, and 7 bases stayed unmatched. The CDR3 has 17 residues. The CDR3 sequence is CASSRLTSGRTSYEQYF. The CDR3 coding sequence is TGTGCCAGCAGTCGACTGACTAGCGGGAGGACCTCCTACGAGCAGTACTTC.

This clonotype was found a few times. V is TRBV20-1 and J is TRBJ2-1; 14 bases are shared with TRBD2. Germline CDR1 DFQATT, CDR2 SNEGSKA (reference sequence). Trimming at V came to 3 bases and at J to 5 bases, leaving 6 bases not matched to a gene. The CDR3 runs to 16 residues. Here the CDR3 reads CSARVPGLAGDNEQFF. The CDR3 DNA reads as TGCAGTGCTAGGGTACCGGGACTAGCGGGAGACAATGAGCAGTTCTTC.

The rearrangement links TRBV20-1 to TRBJ2-7; D uncertain. V gave up 0 bases and J gave up 0 bases, with 9 bases separating them. The germline CDR1 and CDR2 sequences are DFQATT and SNEGSKA (reference sequence). This CDR3 is built from 14 residues. The CDR3 DNA follows: TGCAGTGCTAGAGATGGCAGCCTCTCCTACGAGCAGTACTTC. Translating gives CSARDGSLSYEQYF.

This clonotype has only a few counts. The chain carries TRBV5-1 and TRBJ1-1, with a possible D match to TRBD1 (5 bases). The germline V and J ends were trimmed by 0 bases and 3 bases, with 9 bases remaining between them. The CDR3 sequence is 14 residues long. Germline V gene lookup returns CDR1 SGHRS and CDR2 YFSETQ. CDR3 region: CASSLGQPHTEAFF. The CDR3 DNA reads as TGCGCCAGCAGCTTGGGACAGCCCCACACTGAAGCTTTCTTT. The full variable domain, rest sourced from reference TRBV5-1 and TRBJ1-1, is KAGVTQTPRYLIKTRGQQVTLSCSPISGHRSVSWYQQTPGQGLQFLFEYFSETQRNKGNFPGRFSGRQFSNSRSEMNVSTLELGDSALYLCASSLGQPHTEAFFGQGTRLTVV.

This clonotype was counted ten times or more. The chain couples TRBV6-2 or TRBV6-3 to TRBJ1-2; D gene uncertain. The V end lost 2 bases, the J end lost 4 bases, and 5 bases lay between the germline ends. This CDR3 spans 12 amino acids. Germline CDR1 MNHEY, CDR2 SVGEGT. In DNA form, the CDR3 reads TGTGCCAGCAGTTACGGACCCTATGGCTACACCTTC. Translated, it gives CASSYGPYGYTF.

In its sample, this clonotype was seen many times. The chain has TRBV20-1 and TRBJ1-1, with D unclear. The germline V gene encodes CDR1 DFQATT and CDR2 SNEGSKA (reference sequence). V lost 5 bases to trimming and J lost 0 bases, with 7 bases between them. The CDR3 runs 12 residues. The CDR3 region has the DNA TGCAGTGCTTTACTGCTGAACACTGAAGCTTTCTTT. Translated: CSALLLNTEAFF.